The sequence of this TCR beta chain was determined in a study of technical replicates of blood from a handful of donors. The assay was immunoSEQ multiplex PCR, and TCRdb's table has in-frame clones only and misses some. Of 60,000 to 90,000 clones listed, about 95% are singletons. Sequenced sample: T cells isolated from PBMCs. The clonotype originates from a human donor in good health.

This chain's CDR3 is CASSDRGSTDTQYF. The DNA for the CDR3 is TGTGCCAGCAGTGACAGGGGAAGCACAGATACGCAGTATTTT. The chain recombines TRBV6-4 with TRBJ2-3, with a tentative D call TRBD1 (5 bases). Per the germline V gene, CDR1 is MRHNA and CDR2 is SNTAGT. This CDR3 spans 14 amino acids. V lost 2 bases and J lost 0, with 6 bases in between.